This T cell receptor (beta chain) stems from a study of blood T cell repertoires in COVID-19 (dated by TCRdb to the early 2020s). In terms of the full investigation: Samples covering the acute and convalescent phases of COVID-19 were provided by collaborators in the United States, Italy and Spain. The material from the prospective study consisted of cDNA or gDNA derived from T cells, B-cell-depleted T cells, or PBMCs. Deeply sampled blood TCRbeta repertoires from subjects exposed to, actively infected with, or recovered from COVID-19 were included in the dataset. A freely available public database, intended as a resource for researchers studying the immune response to SARS-CoV-2, is where the repertoires were released. Samples came from the ongoing ImmuneRACE study (first 160 participants) plus 1,254 subjects from 6 global collaborators. The sample metadata nearly always contained a de-identified subject ID, COVID-19 status, age in years and sex. Where available, HLA class I and class II types were obtained from metadata supplied by the sample provider rather than from assay-based typing. Study-wide findings and limitations: How much clinical and demographic metadata was included differed by source and by participant, and the metadata was provided uncurated.

TCRbeta CDR3 regions were amplified from genomic DNA using the immunoSEQ Assay, a bias-controlled multiplex PCR. Per the original workflow: Nucleated cell counts per sample were estimated from amplification of reference gene primers within the assay. To quantify the absolute abundance of each unique TCRbeta CDR3 rearrangement, sequence reads were collapsed and filtered. For each sample, productive Simpson clonality was calculated by taking the square root of Simpson's diversity index across productive rearrangements. This is the immuneACCESS table as TCRdb keeps it, with only in-frame sequences that have V and J called. A part of the clones is gone; compared with another copy, unresolved V genes explain less than half, and the rest is unexplained. That table gives V, J and clone size, and the DNA gave D and trimming. A total of about 250,000 clones appear in this sample, over 70% of them only once. Of the sample, approximately 8% is held by the ten largest clones.

With respect to this clone: The clone's antigen remains unknown. No much larger clone is present one base from it, and per-base qualities are unavailable.

Collaborating institutions collected whole blood in K2EDTA tubes following their own protocols. For TCRbeta analysis, collaborator samples were shipped as frozen whole blood, as isolated PBMCs, or as DNA extracted from either sample type. The clonotype comes from a woman older than 75 with acute or convalescent COVID-19. The sequenced sample was peripheral blood.

The CDR3 region reads CASSRLAGGLGELFF. The bases are TGTGCCAGCAGCCGACTAGCGGGAGGCTTGGGGGAGCTGTTTTTT. The rearrangement combines TRBV7-9 with TRBJ2-2; TRBD2 matches 13 bases in the middle. The CDR3, cysteine through phenylalanine, is 15 amino acids long. Here the CDR3 DNA is all that survives: 45 bases in frame from base 1. V and J are trimmed by 5 bases and 8 bases, and the gene matches miss 5 bases of the junction. From the germline V gene (reference sequence), CDR1 is SEHNR and CDR2 is FQNEAQ. With all but the CDR3 taken from the reference TRBV7-9 and TRBJ2-2 genes, the full variable domain is: DTGVSQNPRHKITKRGQNVTFRCDPISEHNRLYWYRQTLGQGPEFLTYFQNEAQLEKSRLLSDRFSAERPKGSFSTLEIQRTEQGDSAMYLCASSRLAGGLGELFFGEGSRLTVL.